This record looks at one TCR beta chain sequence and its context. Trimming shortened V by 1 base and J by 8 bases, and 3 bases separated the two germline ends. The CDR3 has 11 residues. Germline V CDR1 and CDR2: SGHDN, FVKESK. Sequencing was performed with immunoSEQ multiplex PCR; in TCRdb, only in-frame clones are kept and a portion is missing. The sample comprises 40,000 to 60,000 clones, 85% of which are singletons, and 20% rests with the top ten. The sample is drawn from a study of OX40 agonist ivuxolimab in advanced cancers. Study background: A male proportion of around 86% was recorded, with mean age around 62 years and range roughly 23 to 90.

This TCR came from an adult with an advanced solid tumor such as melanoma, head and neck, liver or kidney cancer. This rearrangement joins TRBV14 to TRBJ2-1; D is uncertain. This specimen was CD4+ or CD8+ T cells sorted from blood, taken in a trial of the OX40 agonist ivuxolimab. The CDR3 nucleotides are TGTGCCAGCAGCCAAGGGTATGAGCAGTTCTTC. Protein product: CASSQGYEQFF.